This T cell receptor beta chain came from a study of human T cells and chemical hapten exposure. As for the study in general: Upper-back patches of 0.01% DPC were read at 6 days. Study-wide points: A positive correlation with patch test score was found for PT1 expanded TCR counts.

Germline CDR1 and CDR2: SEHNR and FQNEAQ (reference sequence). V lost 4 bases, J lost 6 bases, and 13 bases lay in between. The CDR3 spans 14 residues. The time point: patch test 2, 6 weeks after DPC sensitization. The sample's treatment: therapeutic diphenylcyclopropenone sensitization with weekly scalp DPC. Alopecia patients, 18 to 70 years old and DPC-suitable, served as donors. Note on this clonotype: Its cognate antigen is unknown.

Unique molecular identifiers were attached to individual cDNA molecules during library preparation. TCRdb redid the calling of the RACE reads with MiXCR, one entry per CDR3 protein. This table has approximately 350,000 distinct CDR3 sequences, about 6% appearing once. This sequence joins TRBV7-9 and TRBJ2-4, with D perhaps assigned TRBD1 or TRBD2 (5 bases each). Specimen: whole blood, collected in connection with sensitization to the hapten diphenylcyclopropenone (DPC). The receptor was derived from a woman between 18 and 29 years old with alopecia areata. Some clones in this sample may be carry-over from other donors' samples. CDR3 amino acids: CASSSPTRGNIQYF. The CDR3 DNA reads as TGTGCCAGCAGCTCTCCCACTAGGGGAAACATTCAGTACTTC.